Detailed here is one T cell receptor (beta chain). Its antigen remains unidentified. These data come from a study of CD8 T cells in ankylosing spondylitis. Study-wide points: Matched ankylosing spondylitis synovial fluid reportedly showed significant enrichment of disease-linked clones. Typical of ankylosing spondylitis blood, it appeared, was a TCR beta motif of under 10 highly homologous variants. Past studies reported some motif variants in reactive arthritis synovial fluid and blood.

Germline V gene sequence: CDR1 SQVTM, CDR2 ANQGSEA. Between the trimmed V and J ends, which lost 5 bases and 10 bases, there was a span of 11 bases. This CDR3 is 11 amino acids long. TCRdb passed the 5' RACE reads through MiXCR, listing each CDR3 protein once. The sample records 330,000 or so distinct CDR3 sequences, approximately 8% being singletons. The sequenced sample was blood, either unsorted or a sorted T cell fraction (not recorded which). The receptor comes from a male donor with ankylosing spondylitis. The rearrangement uses TRBV29-1 and TRBJ1-4, with D tentatively TRBD1 (5 bases). CDR3 sequence: CSVRPGGKLFF. CDR3 DNA sequence: TGCAGCGTTAGACCGGGGGGAAAACTGTTTTTT.